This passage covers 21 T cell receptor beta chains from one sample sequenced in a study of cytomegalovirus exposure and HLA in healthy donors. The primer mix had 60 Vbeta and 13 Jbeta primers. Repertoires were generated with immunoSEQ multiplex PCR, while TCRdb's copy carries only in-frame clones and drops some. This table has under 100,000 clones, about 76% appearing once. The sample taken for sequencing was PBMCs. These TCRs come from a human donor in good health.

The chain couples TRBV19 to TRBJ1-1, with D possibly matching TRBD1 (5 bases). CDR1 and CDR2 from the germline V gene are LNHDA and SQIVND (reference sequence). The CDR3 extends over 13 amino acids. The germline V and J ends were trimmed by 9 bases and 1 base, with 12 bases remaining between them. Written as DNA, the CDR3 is TGTGCCAGCAACAGGTATTCGAACACTGAAGCTTTCTTT. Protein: CASNRYSNTEAFF.

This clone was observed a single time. The CDR3 DNA follows: TGTGCCAGAAGCCCCCCGAGGCACGAGCAGTACTTC. This sequence encodes CARSPPRHEQYF. The rearrangement joins TRBV5-3 to TRBJ2-7; no firm D call. TRBV5-3 is assigned to the ORF class and has an uncertain function. The CDR3 sequence is 12 residues long. V was shortened by 4 bases and J by 5 bases, with 10 bases between the two germline ends.

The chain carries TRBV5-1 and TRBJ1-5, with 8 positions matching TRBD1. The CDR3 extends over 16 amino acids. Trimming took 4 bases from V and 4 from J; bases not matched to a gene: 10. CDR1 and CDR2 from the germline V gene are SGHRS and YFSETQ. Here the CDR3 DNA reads TGCGCCAGCAGCCTTGACGGACAGGGCGGTAATCAGCCCCAGCATTTT. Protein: CASSLDGQGGNQPQHF. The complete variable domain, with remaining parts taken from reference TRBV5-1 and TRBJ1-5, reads KAGVTQTPRYLIKTRGQQVTLSCSPISGHRSVSWYQQTPGQGLQFLFEYFSETQRNKGNFPGRFSGRQFSNSRSEMNVSTLELGDSALYLCASSLDGQGGNQPQHFGDGTRLSIL.

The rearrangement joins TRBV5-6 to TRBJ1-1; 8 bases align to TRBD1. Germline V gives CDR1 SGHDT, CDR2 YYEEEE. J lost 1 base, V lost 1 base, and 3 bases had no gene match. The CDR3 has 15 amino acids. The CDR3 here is CASSLLDRANTEAFF. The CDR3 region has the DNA TGTGCCAGCAGCTTGTTGGACAGGGCGAACACTGAAGCTTTCTTT.

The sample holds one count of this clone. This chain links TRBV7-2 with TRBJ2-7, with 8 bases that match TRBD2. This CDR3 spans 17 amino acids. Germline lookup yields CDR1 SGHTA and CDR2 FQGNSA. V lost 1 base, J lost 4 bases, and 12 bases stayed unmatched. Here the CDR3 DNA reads TGTGCCAGCAGCTTAGTGGGGCGGGGGGTTAAGGGTTACGAGCAGTACTTC. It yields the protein CASSLVGRGVKGYEQYF.

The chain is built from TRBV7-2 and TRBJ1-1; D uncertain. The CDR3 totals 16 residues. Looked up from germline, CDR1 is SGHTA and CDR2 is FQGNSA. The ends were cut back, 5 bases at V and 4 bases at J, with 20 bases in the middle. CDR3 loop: CASSLSTALTGTEAFF. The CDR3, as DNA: TGTGCCAGCAGCCTTTCTACTGCCCTTACTGGCACTGAAGCTTTCTTT.

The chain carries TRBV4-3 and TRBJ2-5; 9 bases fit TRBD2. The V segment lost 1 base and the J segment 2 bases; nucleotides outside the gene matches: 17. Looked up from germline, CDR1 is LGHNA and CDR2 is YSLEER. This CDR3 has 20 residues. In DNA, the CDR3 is TGCGCCAGCAGCCAAGCGAGGGGTAGCGGGAGCTTGGGCGTACAAGAGACCCAGTACTTC. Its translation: CASSQARGSGSLGVQETQYF.

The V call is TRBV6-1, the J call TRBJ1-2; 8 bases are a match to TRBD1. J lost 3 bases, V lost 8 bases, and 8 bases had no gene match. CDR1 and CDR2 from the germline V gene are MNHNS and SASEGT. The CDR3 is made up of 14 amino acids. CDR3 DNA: TGTGCCAGCGGGGGGGGGACAGGCGACTATGGCTACACCTTC. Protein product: CASGGGTGDYGYTF.

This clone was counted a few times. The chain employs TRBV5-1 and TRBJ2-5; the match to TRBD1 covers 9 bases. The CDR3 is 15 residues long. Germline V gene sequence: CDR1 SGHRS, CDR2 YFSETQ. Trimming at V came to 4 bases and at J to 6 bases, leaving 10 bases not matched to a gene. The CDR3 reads CASSDGTGTRKTQYF. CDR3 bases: TGCGCCAGCAGCGACGGGACAGGGACGAGAAAGACCCAGTACTTC.

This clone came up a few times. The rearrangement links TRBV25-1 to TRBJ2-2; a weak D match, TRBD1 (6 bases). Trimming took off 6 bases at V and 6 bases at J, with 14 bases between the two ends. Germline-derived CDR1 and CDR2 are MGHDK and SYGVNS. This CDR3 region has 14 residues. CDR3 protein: CASRGQGWAGELFF. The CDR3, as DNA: TGTGCCAGCAGGGGGCAGGGGTGGGCCGGGGAGCTGTTTTTT.

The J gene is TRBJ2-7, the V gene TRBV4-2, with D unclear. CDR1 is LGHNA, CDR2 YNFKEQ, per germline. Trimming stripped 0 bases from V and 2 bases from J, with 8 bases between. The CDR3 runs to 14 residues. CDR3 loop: CASSQDYGPYEQYF. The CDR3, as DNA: TGTGCCAGCAGCCAAGATTACGGTCCCTACGAGCAGTACTTC.

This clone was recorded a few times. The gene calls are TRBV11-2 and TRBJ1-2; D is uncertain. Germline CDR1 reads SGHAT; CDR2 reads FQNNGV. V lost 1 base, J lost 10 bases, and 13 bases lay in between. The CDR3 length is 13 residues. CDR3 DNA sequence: TGTGCCAGCAGCTTAGTCCAGGCCAGTGACTACACCTTC. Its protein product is CASSLVQASDYTF. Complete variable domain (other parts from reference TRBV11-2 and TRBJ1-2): EAGVAQSPRYKIIEKRQSVAFWCNPISGHATLYWYQQILGQGPKLLIQFQNNGVVDDSQLPKDRFSAERLKGVDSTLKIQPAKLEDSAVYLCASSLVQASDYTFGSGTRLTVV.

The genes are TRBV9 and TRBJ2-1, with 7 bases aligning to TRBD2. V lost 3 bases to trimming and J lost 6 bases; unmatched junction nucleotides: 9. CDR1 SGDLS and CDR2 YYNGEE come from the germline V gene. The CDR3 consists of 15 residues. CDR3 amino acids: CASSAWPAGSNEQFF. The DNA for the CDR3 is TGTGCCAGCAGCGCCTGGCCAGCGGGAAGCAATGAGCAGTTCTTC.

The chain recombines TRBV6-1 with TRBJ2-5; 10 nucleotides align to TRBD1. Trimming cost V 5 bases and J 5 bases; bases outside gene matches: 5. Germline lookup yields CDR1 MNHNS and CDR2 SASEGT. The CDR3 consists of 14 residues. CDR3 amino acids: CASSRQGAEETQYF. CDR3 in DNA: TGTGCCAGCAGTAGACAGGGGGCGGAGGAGACCCAGTACTTC.

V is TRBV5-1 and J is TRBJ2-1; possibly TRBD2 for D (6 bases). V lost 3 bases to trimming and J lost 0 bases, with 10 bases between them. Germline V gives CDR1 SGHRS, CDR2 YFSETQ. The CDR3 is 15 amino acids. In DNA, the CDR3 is TGCGCCAGCAGCTCCGGACTACGCTCCTACAATGAGCAGTTCTTC. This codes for CASSSGLRSYNEQFF.

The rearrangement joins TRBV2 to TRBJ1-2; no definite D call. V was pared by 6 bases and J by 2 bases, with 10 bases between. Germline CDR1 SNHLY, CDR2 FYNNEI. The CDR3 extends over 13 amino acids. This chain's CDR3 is CASRAEGNYGYTF. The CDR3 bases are TGTGCCAGCAGGGCGGAGGGAAACTATGGCTACACCTTC.

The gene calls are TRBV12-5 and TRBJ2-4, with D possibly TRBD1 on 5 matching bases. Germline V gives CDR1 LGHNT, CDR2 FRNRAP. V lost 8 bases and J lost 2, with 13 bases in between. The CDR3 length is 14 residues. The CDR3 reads CASRPDITKNIQYF. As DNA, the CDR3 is TGTGCTAGTCGACCGGACATAACCAAAAACATTCAGTACTTC.

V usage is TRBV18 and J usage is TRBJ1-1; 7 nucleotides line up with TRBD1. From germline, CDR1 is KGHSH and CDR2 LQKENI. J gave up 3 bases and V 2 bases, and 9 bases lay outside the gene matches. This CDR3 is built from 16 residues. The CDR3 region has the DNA TGTGCCAGCTCACCAGATTGGTGGCAGGGGGACACTGAAGCTTTCTTT. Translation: CASSPDWWQGDTEAFF.

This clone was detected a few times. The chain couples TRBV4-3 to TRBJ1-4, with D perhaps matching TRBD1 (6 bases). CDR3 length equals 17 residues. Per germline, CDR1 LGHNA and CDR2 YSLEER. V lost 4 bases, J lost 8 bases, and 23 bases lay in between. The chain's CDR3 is CASSPTKYRASREKLFF. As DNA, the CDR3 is TGCGCCAGCAGCCCCACTAAATACAGGGCGTCGAGGGAAAAACTGTTTTTT.

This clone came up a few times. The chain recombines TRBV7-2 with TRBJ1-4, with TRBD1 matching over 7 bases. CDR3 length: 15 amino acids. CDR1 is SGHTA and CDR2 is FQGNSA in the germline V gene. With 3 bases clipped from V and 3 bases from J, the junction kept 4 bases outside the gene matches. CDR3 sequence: CASSFQGVSNEKLFF. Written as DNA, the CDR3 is TGTGCCAGCAGCTTCCAGGGGGTGTCTAATGAAAAACTGTTTTTT.

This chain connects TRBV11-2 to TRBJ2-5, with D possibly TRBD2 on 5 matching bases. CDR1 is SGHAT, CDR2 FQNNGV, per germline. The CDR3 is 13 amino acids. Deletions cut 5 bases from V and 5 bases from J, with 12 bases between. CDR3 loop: CASSEGEGETQYF. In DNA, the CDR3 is TGTGCCAGCAGCGAGGGAGAGGGTGAGACCCAGTACTTC.